This T cell receptor (beta chain) was identified in a study of brain T cells in children with intractable seizures. Stated time point: blood from clinic visit 5 months post-surgery; TSC patient then seizure free. Only cases whose brain tissue showed the highest T cell transcript signatures were sequenced. Method: immunoSEQ multiplex PCR; TCRdb's copy keeps in-frame clones and lacks some. Of about 340,000 clones listed, about 93% are singletons. The origin of this receptor is a boy under two years old with tuberous sclerosis and intractable seizures. The source material was peripheral blood, sampled less than 6 months after surgery.

The CDR3 protein is CASSGDRLGYTF. CDR3 coding DNA: TGTGCCAGCAGTGGGGACAGGTTAGGCTACACCTTC. The J gene is TRBJ1-2, the V gene TRBV25-1, with 8 nucleotides matching TRBD1. The junction had 3 bases not matched to a gene; V was cut back by 4 bases and J by 8 bases. This CDR3 region has 12 residues. CDR1 is MGHDK, CDR2 SYGVNS, per germline.